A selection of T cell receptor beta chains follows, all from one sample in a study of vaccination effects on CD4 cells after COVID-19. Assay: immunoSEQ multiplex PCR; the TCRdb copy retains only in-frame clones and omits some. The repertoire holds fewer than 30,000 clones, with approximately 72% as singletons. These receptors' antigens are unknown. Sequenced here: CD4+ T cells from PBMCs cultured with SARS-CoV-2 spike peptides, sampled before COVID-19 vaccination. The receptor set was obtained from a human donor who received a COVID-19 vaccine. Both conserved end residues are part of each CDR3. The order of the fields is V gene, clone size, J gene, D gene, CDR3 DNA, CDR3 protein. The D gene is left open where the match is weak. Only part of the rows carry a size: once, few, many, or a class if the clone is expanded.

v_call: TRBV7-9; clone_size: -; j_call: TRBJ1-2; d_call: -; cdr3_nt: TGTGCCAGCAGCTTGGGCGGGTCGACGTATGGCTACACCTTC; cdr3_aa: CASSLGGSTYGYTF
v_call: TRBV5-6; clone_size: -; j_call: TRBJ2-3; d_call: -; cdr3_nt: TGTGCCAGCAGCCCCCTGGATAACGGGGGGCCGGGAGATACGCAGTATTTT; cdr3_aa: CASSPLDNGGPGDTQYF
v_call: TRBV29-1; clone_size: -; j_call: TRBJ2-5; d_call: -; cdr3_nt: TGCAGCGTTGAACGTCGAGGGGGTCGAGAGACCCAGTACTTC; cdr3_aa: CSVERRGGRETQYF
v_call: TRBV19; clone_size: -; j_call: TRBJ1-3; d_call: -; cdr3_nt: TGTGCCAGTAGTATCGGCGGGAACACCATATATTTT; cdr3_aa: CASSIGGNTIYF
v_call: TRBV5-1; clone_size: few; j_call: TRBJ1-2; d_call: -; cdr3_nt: TGCGCCAGCAGGGGAGCTAACTATGGCTACACCTTC; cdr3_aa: CASRGANYGYTF
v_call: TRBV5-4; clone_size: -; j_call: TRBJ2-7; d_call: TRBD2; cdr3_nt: TGTGCCAGCAGCTCGGGAGGGGCCCACGAGCAGTACTTC; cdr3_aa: CASSSGGAHEQYF
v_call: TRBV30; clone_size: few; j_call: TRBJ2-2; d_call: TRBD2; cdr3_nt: TGTGCCTGGAGTGGGGCTAGCGGGAGCACCGGGGAGCTGTTTTTT; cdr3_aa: CAWSGASGSTGELFF
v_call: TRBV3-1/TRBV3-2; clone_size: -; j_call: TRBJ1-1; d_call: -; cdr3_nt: TGTGCCAGCAGCCAAGAGGGGAGGACTGAAGCTTTCTTT; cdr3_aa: CASSQEGRTEAFF
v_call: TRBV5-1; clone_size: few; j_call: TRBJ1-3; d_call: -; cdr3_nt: TGCGCCAGCAGCCCAACTCACAGAACCTCTGGAAACACCATATATTTT; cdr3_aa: CASSPTHRTSGNTIYF
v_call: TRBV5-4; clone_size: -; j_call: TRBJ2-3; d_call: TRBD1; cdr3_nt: TGTGCCAGCAGCACCCCGAAGACAGGGACAGATACGCAGTATTTT; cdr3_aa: CASSTPKTGTDTQYF
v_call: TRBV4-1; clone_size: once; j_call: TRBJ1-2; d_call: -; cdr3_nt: TGCGCCAGCAGCCCAGGCGGGATAAACAGGGATGATGGCTACACCTTC; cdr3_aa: CASSPGGINRDDGYTF
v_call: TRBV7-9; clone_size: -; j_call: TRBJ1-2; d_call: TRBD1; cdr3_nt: TGTGCCAGCAGCTTTTCGGGACAGGGCTCGGGCTACACCTTC; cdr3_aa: CASSFSGQGSGYTF
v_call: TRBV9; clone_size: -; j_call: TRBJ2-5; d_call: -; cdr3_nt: TGTGCCAGCAGCGTAGCCACCAAATCCGAGACCCAGTACTTC; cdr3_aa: CASSVATKSETQYF
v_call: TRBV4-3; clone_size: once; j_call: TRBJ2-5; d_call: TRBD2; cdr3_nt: TGCGCCAGCAGCCTGCAACTTGGACTAGGGGAAGAGACCCAGTACTTC; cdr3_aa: CASSLQLGLGEETQYF
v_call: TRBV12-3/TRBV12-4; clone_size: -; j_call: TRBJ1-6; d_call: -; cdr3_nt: TGTGCCAGCCACAAGAGCAGGAATTCACCCCTCCACTTT; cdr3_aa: CASHKSRNSPLHF
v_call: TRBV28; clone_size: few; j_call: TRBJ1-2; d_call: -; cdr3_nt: TGTGCCAGCAGTTCGGTGGGTGGCTACACCTTC; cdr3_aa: CASSSVGGYTF
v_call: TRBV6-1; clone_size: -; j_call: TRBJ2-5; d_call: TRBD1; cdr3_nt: TGTGCCAGCAGTGAAAGGGGCAGGGGGTGGGAGACCCAGTACTTC; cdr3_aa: CASSERGRGWETQYF
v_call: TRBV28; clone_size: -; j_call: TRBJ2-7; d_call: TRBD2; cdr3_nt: TGTGCCAGCAGTCCTCCGGGGGAACTAGCGGGAGGAACAGGAGAGCAGTACTTC; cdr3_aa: CASSPPGELAGGTGEQYF
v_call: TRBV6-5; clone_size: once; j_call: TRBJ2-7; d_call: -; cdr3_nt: TGTGCCAGCTCGAAACGAGCAGCAGGGGGGTACGAGCAGTACTTC; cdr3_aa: CASSKRAAGGYEQYF
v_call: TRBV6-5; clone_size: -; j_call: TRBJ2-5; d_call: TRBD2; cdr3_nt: TGTGCCAGCACCCGGACGCTAGCGGGGGGAGAGACCCAGTACTTC; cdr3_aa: CASTRTLAGGETQYF
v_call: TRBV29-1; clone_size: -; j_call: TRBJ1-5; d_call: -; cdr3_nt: TGCAGCGTTGCGGGGGCGAATCAGCCCCAGCATTTT; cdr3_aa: CSVAGANQPQHF
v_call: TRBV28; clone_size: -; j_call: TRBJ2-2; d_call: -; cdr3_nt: TGTGCCAGCAGTGCACTGGACGGGGAGCTGTTTTTT; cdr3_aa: CASSALDGELFF
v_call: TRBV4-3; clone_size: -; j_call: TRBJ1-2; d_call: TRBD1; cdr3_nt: TGCGCCAGTAAGTGGGACAGGGAGTTTATGGACTATGGCTACACCTTC; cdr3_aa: CASKWDREFMDYGYTF
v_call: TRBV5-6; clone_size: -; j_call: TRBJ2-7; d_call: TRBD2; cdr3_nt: TGTGCCAGCAGGAGACTAGCGGGAGGGCCGGGGGAGCAGTACTTC; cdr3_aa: CASRRLAGGPGEQYF
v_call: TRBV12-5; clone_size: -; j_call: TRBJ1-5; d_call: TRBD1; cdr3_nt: TGTGCTAGTGGTTTAGGTACAGGGGATCAGCCCCAGCATTTT; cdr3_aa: CASGLGTGDQPQHF
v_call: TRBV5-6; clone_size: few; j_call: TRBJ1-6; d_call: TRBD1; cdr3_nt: TGTGCCAGCAGCCCAAAGGACAGGGAGGGGTATTCACCCCTCCACTTT; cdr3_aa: CASSPKDREGYSPLHF
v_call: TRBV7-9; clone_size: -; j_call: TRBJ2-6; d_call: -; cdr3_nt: TGTGCCAGCAGCCACCCCGTTGGGCGGGTCCTCTCTGGGGCCAACGTCCTGACTTTC; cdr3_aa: CASSHPVGRVLSGANVLTF
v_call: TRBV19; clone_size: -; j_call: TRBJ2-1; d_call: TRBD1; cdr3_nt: TGTGCCAGTAGTATAGATTTGGAGACAGGGCGGTTCCATGAGCAGTTCTTC; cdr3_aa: CASSIDLETGRFHEQFF
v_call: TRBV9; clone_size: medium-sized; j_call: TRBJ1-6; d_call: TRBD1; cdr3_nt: TGTGCCAGCAGCGTTCGGGACAGCGGACCCCTCCACTTT; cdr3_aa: CASSVRDSGPLHF
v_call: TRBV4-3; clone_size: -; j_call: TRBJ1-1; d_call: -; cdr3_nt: TGCGCCAGCAGCCGGGTTATGAACACTGAAGCTTTCTTT; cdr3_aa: CASSRVMNTEAFF
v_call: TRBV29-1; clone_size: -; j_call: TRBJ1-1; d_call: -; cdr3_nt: TGCAGCGCCGGGGGGGGTGACACTGAAGCTTTCTTT; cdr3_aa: CSAGGGDTEAFF
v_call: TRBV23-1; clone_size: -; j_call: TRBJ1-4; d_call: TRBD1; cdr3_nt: TGCGCCGCGGGGGGCGACAGGGGGCGCGGGGTTGGGACTAATGAAAAACTGTTTTTT; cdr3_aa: CAAGGDRGRGVGTNEKLFF
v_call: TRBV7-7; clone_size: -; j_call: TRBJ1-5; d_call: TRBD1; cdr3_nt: TGTGCTAGCAGCTGGGATCAGGGGGGAGAGAATCAGCCCCAGCATTTT; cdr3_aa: CASSWDQGGENQPQHF
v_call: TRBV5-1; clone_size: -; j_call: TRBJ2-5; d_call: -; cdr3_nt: TGCGCCAGCAGCTTGGCCCTGGGGGAGACCCAGTACTTC; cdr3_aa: CASSLALGETQYF
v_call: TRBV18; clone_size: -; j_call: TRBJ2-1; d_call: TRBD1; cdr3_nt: TGTGCCAGCTCATCCGGGACAGGGGACGCCAATGAGCAGTTCTTC; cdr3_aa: CASSSGTGDANEQFF